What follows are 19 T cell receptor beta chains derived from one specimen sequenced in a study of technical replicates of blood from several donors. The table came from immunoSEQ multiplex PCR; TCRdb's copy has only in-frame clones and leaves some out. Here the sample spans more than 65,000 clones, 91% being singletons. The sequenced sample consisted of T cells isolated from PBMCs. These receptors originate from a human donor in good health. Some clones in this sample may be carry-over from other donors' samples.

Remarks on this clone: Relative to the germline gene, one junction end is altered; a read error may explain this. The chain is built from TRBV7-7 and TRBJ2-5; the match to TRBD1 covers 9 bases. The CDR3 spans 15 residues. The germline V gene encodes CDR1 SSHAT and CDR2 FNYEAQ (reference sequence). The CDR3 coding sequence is TGTGCTAGCAGCTTAAACAGGGGGCCAGGAGAGACCCAGTACTTC. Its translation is CASSLNRGPGETQYF. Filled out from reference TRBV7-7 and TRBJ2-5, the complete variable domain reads GAGVSQSPRYKVTKRGQDVTLRCDPISSHATLYWYQQALGQGPEFLTYFNYEAQPDKSGLPSDRFSAERPEGSISTLTIQRTEQRDSAMYRCASSLNRGPGETQYFGPGTRLLVL.

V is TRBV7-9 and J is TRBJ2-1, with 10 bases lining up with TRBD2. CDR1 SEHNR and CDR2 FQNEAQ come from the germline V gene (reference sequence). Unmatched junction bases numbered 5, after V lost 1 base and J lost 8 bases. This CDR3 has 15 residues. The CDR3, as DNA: TGTGCCAGCAGCTTAGTAGCGGGAGGCACCGATGAGCAGTTCTTC. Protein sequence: CASSLVAGGTDEQFF.

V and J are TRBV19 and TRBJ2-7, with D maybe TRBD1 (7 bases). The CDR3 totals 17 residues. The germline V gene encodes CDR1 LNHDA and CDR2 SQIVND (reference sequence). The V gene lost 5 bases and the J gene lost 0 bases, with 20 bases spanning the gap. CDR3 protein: CASSYTAGGPPSYEQYF. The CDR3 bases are TGTGCCAGTAGTTATACGGCAGGGGGGCCACCCTCCTACGAGCAGTACTTC.

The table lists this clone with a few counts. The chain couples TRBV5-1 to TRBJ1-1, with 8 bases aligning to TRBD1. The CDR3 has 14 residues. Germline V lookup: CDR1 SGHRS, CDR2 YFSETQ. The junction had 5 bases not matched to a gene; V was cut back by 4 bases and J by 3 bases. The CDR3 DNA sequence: TGCGCCAGCAGCCGGACAGGGAAGGACACTGAAGCTTTCTTT. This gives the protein CASSRTGKDTEAFF.

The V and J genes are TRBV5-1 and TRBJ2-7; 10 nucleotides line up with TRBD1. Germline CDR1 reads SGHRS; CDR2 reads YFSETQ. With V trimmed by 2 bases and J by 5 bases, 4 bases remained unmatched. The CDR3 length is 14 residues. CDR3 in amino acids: CASSFRDRGDEQYF. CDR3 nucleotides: TGCGCCAGCAGCTTCCGGGACAGGGGTGACGAGCAGTACTTC.

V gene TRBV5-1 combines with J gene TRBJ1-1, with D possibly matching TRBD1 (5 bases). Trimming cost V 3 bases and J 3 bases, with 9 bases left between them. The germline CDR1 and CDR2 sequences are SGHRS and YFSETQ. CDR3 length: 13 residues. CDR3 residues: CASSSGQYTEAFF. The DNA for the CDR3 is TGCGCCAGCAGCTCCGGACAATACACTGAAGCTTTCTTT.

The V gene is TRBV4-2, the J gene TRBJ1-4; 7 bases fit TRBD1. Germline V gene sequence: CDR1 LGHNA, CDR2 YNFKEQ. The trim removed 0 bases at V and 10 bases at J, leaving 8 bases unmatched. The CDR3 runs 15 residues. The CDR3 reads CASSQDRQGGGKLFF. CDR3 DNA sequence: TGTGCCAGCAGCCAAGATCGACAGGGAGGCGGAAAACTGTTTTTT.

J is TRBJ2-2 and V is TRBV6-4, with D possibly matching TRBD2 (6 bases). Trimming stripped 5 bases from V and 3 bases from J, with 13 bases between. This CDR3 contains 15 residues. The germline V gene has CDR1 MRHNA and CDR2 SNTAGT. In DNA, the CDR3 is TGTGCCAGCAGTCCTAGCGCCCAATACACCGGGGAGCTGTTTTTT. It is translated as CASSPSAQYTGELFF.

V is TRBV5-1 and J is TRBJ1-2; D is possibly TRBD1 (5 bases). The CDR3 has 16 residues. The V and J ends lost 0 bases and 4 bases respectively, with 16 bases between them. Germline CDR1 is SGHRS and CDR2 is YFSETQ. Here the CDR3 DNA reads TGCGCCAGCAGCTTGGACCCGACAGACGACCCCTATGGCTACACCTTC. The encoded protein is CASSLDPTDDPYGYTF.

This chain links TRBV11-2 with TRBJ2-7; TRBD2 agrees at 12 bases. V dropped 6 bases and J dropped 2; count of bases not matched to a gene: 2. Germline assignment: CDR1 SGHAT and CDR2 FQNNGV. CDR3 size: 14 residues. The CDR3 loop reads CASRRLAGAYEQYF. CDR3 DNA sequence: TGTGCCAGCAGAAGACTAGCGGGAGCCTACGAGCAGTACTTC.

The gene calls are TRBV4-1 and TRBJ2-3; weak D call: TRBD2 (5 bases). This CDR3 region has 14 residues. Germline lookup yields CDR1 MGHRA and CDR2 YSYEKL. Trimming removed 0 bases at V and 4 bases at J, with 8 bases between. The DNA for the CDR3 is TGCGCCAGCAGCCAAGATTTGGAGGCAGATACGCAGTATTTT. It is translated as CASSQDLEADTQYF.

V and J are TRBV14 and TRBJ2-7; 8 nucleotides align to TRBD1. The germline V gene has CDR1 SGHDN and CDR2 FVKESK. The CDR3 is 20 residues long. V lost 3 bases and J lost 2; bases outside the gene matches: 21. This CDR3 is CASSQSYRGTGSTIAYEQYF. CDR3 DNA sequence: TGTGCCAGCAGCCAGAGTTACAGGGGGACCGGGAGTACGATTGCCTACGAGCAGTACTTC.

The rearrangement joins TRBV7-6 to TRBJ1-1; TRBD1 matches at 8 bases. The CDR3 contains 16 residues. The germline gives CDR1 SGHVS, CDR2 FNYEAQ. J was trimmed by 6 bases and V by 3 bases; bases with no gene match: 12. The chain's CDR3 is CASSLAQQGGFSEAFF. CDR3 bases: TGTGCCAGCAGCTTGGCCCAACAGGGGGGCTTTTCTGAAGCTTTCTTT.

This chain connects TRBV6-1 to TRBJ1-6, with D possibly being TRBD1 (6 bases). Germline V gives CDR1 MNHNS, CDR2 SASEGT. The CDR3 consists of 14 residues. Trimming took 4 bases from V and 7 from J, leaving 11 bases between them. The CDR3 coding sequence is TGTGCCAGCAGTGCTAGGACAGCGAATTCACCCCTCCACTTT. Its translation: CASSARTANSPLHF.

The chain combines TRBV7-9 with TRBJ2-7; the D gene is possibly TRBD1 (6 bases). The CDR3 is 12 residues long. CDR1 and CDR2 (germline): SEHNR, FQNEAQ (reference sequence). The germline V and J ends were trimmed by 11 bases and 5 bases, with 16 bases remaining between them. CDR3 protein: CAYLSGDDEQYF. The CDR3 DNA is TGTGCCTACTTGTCAGGGGACGACGAGCAGTACTTC.

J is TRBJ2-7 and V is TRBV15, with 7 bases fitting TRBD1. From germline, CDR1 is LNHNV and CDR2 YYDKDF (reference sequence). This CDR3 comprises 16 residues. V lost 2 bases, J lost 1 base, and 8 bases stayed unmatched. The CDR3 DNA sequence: TGTGCCACCAGCAGATTAACAGGGGTCCAATCCTACGAGCAGTACTTC. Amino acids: CATSRLTGVQSYEQYF. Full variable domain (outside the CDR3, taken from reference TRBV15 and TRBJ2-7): DAMVIQNPRYQVTQFGKPVTLSCSQTLNHNVMYWYQQKSSQAPKLLFHYYDKDFNNEADTPDNFQSRRPNTSFCFLDIRSPGLGDTAMYLCATSRLTGVQSYEQYFGPGTRLTVT.

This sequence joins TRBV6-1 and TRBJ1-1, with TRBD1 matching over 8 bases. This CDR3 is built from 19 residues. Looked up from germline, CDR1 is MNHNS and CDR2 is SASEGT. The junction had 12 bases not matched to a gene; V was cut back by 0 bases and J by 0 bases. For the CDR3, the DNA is TGTGCCAGCAGTGAAGCTGAGTGGGACAGGCCGACGATGAACACTGAAGCTTTCTTT. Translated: CASSEAEWDRPTMNTEAFF.

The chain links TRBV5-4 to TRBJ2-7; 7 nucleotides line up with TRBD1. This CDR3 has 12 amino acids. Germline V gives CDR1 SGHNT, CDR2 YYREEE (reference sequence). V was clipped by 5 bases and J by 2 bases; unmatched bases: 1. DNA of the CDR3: TGTGCCAGCAGGGGACAGACCTACGAGCAGTACTTC. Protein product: CASRGQTYEQYF.

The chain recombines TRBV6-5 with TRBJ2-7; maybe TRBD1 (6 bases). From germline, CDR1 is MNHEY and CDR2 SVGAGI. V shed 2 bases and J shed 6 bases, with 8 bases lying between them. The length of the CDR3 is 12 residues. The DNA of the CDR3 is TGTGCCAGCAGTTACACAGGGAGCGAGCAGTACTTC. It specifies CASSYTGSEQYF.